The text below deals with one T cell receptor beta chain. This record belongs to a study of cytomegalovirus exposure and HLA in healthy donors. Germline assignment: CDR1 MNHNS and CDR2 SASEGT. Trimming pared 0 bases from V and 2 bases from J, leaving 11 bases between. The CDR3 totals 16 residues. Primers included in the PCR were 60 Vbeta and 13 Jbeta primers. Repertoires were generated with immunoSEQ multiplex PCR, while TCRdb's copy carries only in-frame clones and drops some. The sample lists about 120,000 clones; approximately 74% were seen once. V and J are TRBV6-1 and TRBJ1-5; possible D gene TRBD1, 5 bases. This sequence was found in a woman aged 35 to 49 in good health and CMV-seropositive. The sequenced sample consisted of PBMCs. The CDR3 region has the DNA TGTGCCAGCAGTGAAGCTTCAAGGGGCCGCAATCAGCCCCAGCATTTT. Amino acid sequence: CASSEASRGRNQPQHF.